Reported below is one TCR beta chain. Antigen specificity is unknown. The data stem from a study of Graves' ophthalmopathy and Graves' hyperthyroidism. At the level of the study: Ophthalmopathy not arising within 18 months of follow-up defined hyperthyroidism as stable.

General study points: Ophthalmopathy progression was predicted with 55% to 71% sensitivity and approximately 72% specificity. Most expanded clonotypes from thyroid (those above 0.001 frequency) were also found in blood.

This CDR3 is built from 11 residues. CDR1 SQVTM and CDR2 ANQGSEA come from the germline V gene. With 6 bases removed from V and 6 bases from J, the gap between germline ends came to 11 bases. RNA transcripts yielded amplified TCR beta CDR3 regions. An opening RT-PCR round employed HTBI primers and preceded a second-round multiplex PCR. TCRdb recomputed calls from the multiplex PCR reads with MiXCR, one row per CDR3 protein. The sample has around 1,200,000 distinct CDR3 sequences, about 40% seen once. The TCR comes from an adult man with Graves' hyperthyroidism. This sequence joins TRBV29-1 and TRBJ1-2; maybe TRBD1 (5 bases). Material for sequencing was peripheral blood or thyroid tissue (not recorded which). The CDR3 DNA reads as TGCAGCGTCAGGGTGATGGATGGCTACACCTTC. Translated: CSVRVMDGYTF.